These 15 T cell receptor beta chains were sequenced from one sample in a study of blood T cell repertoires in COVID-19. Clones were sequenced by immunoSEQ multiplex PCR, and TCRdb holds only the in-frame ones, with some missing. The sample has hundreds of thousands of clones; around 85% are singletons. Sequencing was done on a sample of peripheral blood. The receptors derive from a middle-aged man with active or convalescent COVID-19.

The chain has TRBV20-1 and TRBJ1-3, with a possible D match to TRBD1 (5 bases). Trimming left V 6 bases short and J 4 bases short, with 7 bases between. Germline assignment: CDR1 DFQATT and CDR2 SNEGSKA (reference sequence). This CDR3 has 11 residues. DNA of the CDR3: TGCAGTGCCCAGGGAGGAAACACCATATATTTT. Protein product: CSAQGGNTIYF.

This clone was found a few times. This rearrangement joins TRBV19 to TRBJ1-2; perhaps TRBD1 as D (5 bases). The ends were cut back, 5 bases at V and 4 bases at J, with 14 bases in the middle. Per germline, CDR1 LNHDA and CDR2 SQIVND (reference sequence). The CDR3 runs 14 residues. CDR3 DNA: TGTGCCAGTAGTCGTGGAACAGGAAGCTATGGCTACACCTTC. The encoded protein is CASSRGTGSYGYTF.

The V and J genes are TRBV7-9 and TRBJ1-6; D perhaps matches TRBD1 (5 bases). The CDR3 sequence is 14 residues long. With 2 bases removed from V and 8 bases from J, the gap between germline ends came to 10 bases. Germline V gives CDR1 SEHNR, CDR2 FQNEAQ (reference sequence). The CDR3 region is CASSLQGGYSPLHF. The CDR3 nucleotides read TGTGCCAGCAGCTTACAGGGAGGTTATTCACCCCTCCACTTT.

The chain uses TRBV9 and TRBJ2-7; D is unclear. The V gene's germline CDR1 is SGDLS and CDR2 YYNGEE. The CDR3 totals 12 residues. The ends were cut back, 3 bases at V and 5 bases at J, with 9 bases in the middle. The CDR3 coding sequence is TGTGCCAGCAGCGCCGGTCTAGACGAGCAGTACTTC. Its protein is CASSAGLDEQYF.

This CDR3 reads CASSSGTGWQRVSYNEQFF. The DNA of the CDR3 is TGTGCCAGCAGCTCCGGGACAGGCTGGCAGCGGGTCTCCTACAATGAGCAGTTCTTC. The chain links TRBV7-9 to TRBJ2-1; 8 bases are shared with TRBD1. Trimming cost V 4 bases and J 0 bases; bases outside gene matches: 14. The CDR3 sequence is 19 residues long. Germline lookup yields CDR1 SEHNR and CDR2 FQNEAQ (reference sequence).

V usage is TRBV15 and J usage is TRBJ2-2, with D perhaps matching TRBD2 (6 bases). Per germline, CDR1 LNHNV and CDR2 YYDKDF (reference sequence). CDR3 length: 14 amino acids. Trimming left V 8 bases short and J 2 bases short, with 12 bases between. The CDR3: CATSPGANTGELFF. Written as DNA, the CDR3 is TGTGCCACCTCTCCGGGAGCCAACACCGGGGAGCTGTTTTTT.

J is TRBJ1-2 and V is TRBV30; no clear D. With 2 bases removed from V and 1 base from J, the gap between germline ends came to 11 bases. CDR1 GTSNPN and CDR2 SVGIG come from the germline V gene (reference sequence). The CDR3 totals 14 residues. This CDR3 reads CAWSSGPLNYGYTF. The CDR3 DNA sequence: TGTGCCTGGAGTAGTGGCCCCCTTAACTATGGCTACACCTTC. The whole variable domain, remainder taken from reference TRBV30 and TRBJ1-2, is SQTIHQWPATLVQPVGSPLSLECTVEGTSNPNLYWYRQAAGRGLQLLFYSVGIGQISSEVPQNLSASRPQDRQFILSSKKLLLSDSGFYLCAWSSGPLNYGYTFGSGTRLTVV.

The chain employs TRBV6-6 and TRBJ1-1; 7 bases map to TRBD1. CDR3 length equals 12 residues. The ends lost 2 bases at V and 7 bases at J; junction bases unmatched: 1. Germline CDR1 reads MNHNY; CDR2 reads SVGAGI (reference sequence). CDR3 bases: TGTGCCAGCAGTTACGGGGACAGTGAAGCTTTCTTT. Translating gives CASSYGDSEAFF.

This chain links TRBV4-3 with TRBJ1-1, with 8 bases matching TRBD1. Per the germline V gene, CDR1 is LGHNA and CDR2 is YSLEER. The trim removed 1 base at V and 1 base at J, leaving 2 bases unmatched. The CDR3 is 15 amino acids. DNA for the CDR3: TGCGCCAGCAGCCAAGTCGACAGGGGGAACACTGAAGCTTTCTTT. It is translated as CASSQVDRGNTEAFF.

The chain couples TRBV5-1 to TRBJ2-5, with 10 bases identical to TRBD2. V trimming: 0 bases; J trimming: 1 base; junction bases outside the gene matches: 9. The CDR3 has 18 residues. CDR1 SGHRS and CDR2 YFSETQ come from the germline V gene. The CDR3 sequence is CASSLGASGRSSQETQYF. CDR3 coding DNA: TGCGCCAGCAGCTTGGGGGCTAGCGGGAGATCTTCCCAAGAGACCCAGTACTTC.

The chain is built from TRBV6-5 and TRBJ1-2; 9 bases agree with TRBD1. Germline CDR1 reads MNHEY; CDR2 reads SVGAGI. V lost 4 bases and J lost 6; bases outside the gene matches: 3. The CDR3 sequence is 13 residues long. The CDR3 reads CASSSRQGDGYTF. Written as DNA, the CDR3 is TGTGCCAGCAGTTCCAGACAGGGGGATGGCTACACCTTC.

This sequence joins TRBV19 and TRBJ1-2; 7 nucleotides match TRBD1. The CDR3 totals 14 residues. Germline assignment: CDR1 LNHDA and CDR2 SQIVND (reference sequence). V lost 5 bases, J lost 7 bases, and 10 bases stayed unmatched. The CDR3 DNA sequence: TGTGCCAGTAGTGCCGGGACAGAATTGAGTGGCTACACCTTC. This sequence encodes CASSAGTELSGYTF.

This clone was detected only once. The chain couples TRBV5-4 to TRBJ1-2; possibly TRBD1 for D (5 bases). The V end lost 7 bases, the J end lost 13 bases, and 17 bases lay between the germline ends. Looked up from germline, CDR1 is SGHNT and CDR2 is YYREEE (reference sequence). The CDR3 extends over 11 amino acids. In nucleotides, the CDR3 is TGTGCCAGCCGTAACGGGGGAGGATCCACCTTC. Protein sequence: CASRNGGGSTF.

The J gene is TRBJ1-3, the V gene TRBV7-9; 11 bases align to TRBD1. Germline CDR1 is SEHNR and CDR2 is FQNEAQ (reference sequence). This CDR3 is 15 amino acids long. J lost 1 base, V lost 7 bases, and 3 bases had no gene match. The CDR3: CASKGQGGSGNTIYF. Here the CDR3 DNA reads TGTGCCAGCAAGGGACAGGGGGGATCTGGAAACACCATATATTTT.

The chain couples TRBV18 to TRBJ2-7, with TRBD2 matching over 9 bases. CDR1 is KGHSH and CDR2 is LQKENI in the germline V gene. The junction had 8 bases not matched to a gene; V was cut back by 2 bases and J by 3 bases. The CDR3 is 16 amino acids. CDR3: CASSPTVAGASYEQYF. CDR3 DNA sequence: TGTGCCAGCTCACCAACTGTAGCGGGAGCTAGCTACGAGCAGTACTTC.